The sequence of this T cell receptor beta chain was determined in a study of ipilimumab plus nivolumab after autologous stem cell transplantation. Measured with immunoSEQ multiplex PCR; TCRdb has only the in-frame clones, and not every one. The data show about 17,000 clones, about 77% seen once. By its share, this clone is medium-sized (0.01 to 0.1%). The junction had 10 bases not matched to a gene; V was cut back by 8 bases and J by 1 base. Per the germline V gene, CDR1 is SGHAT and CDR2 is FQNNGV. The CDR3 loop spans 16 amino acids. The material was PBMCs, obtained in a trial of ipilimumab plus nivolumab as post-transplant consolidation. The chain recombines TRBV11-2 with TRBJ2-3; 9 bases map to TRBD2. The receptor comes from a male donor with diffuse large B-cell lymphoma. The CDR3 spells CASRRGIAGGTDTQYF. CDR3 in DNA: TGTGCCAGCCGAAGGGGGATAGCGGGAGGCACAGATACGCAGTATTTT. The whole variable domain, remainder taken from reference TRBV11-2 and TRBJ2-3, is EAGVAQSPRYKIIEKRQSVAFWCNPISGHATLYWYQQILGQGPKLLIQFQNNGVVDDSQLPKDRFSAERLKGVDSTLKIQPAKLEDSAVYLCASRRGIAGGTDTQYFGPGTRLTVL.